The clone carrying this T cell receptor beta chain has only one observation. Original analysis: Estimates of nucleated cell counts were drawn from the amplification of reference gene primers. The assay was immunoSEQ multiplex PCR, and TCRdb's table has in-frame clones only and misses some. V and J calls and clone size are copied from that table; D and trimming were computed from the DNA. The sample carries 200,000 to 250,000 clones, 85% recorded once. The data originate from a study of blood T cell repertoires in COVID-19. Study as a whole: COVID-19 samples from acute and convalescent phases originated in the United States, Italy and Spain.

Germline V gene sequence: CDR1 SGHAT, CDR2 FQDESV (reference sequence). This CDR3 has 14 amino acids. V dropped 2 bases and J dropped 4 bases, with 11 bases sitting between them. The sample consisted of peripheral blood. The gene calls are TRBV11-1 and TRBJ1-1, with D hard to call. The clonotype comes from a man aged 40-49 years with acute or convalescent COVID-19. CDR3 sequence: CASSLFSTGTEAFF. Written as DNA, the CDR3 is TGTGCCAGCAGCTTATTTTCGACGGGCACTGAAGCTTTCTTT.